The clone carrying this T cell receptor (beta chain) was picked up a small number of times. What it binds is not known. The sample comes from a study of breast tumors, draining lymph nodes, adjacent tissues. Findings and limits, study-wide: Tumor repertoires ranked between lymph nodes and nontumor tissue in diversity, with V and J gene preferences. Luminal-like breast cancer showed significantly higher tumor–nontumor repertoire similarity than basal-like. The lymph node origin of tumor T cells was framed as consistent with a hypothesis, not demonstrated.

Samples came from axillary lymph nodes draining the breast cancer. TCRdb independently ran MiXCR on the multiplex PCR reads; one entry per CDR3 protein. The sample shows some 170,000 distinct CDR3 sequences, 30% to 40% of them seen only once. Input material: axillary lymph node tissue. This clonotype was obtained from a female donor with breast cancer. Some clones in this sample may be carry-over from other donors' samples.

The CDR3: CASSLDGTARSGNTIYF. CDR3 DNA sequence: TGTGCCAGCAGTTTAGATGGGACAGCCCGCTCTGGAAACACCATATATTTT. The rearrangement links TRBV28 to TRBJ1-3, with 7 positions matching TRBD1. V lost 2 bases and J lost 0; bases outside the gene matches: 7. This CDR3 has 17 residues. The V gene's germline CDR1 is MDHEN and CDR2 SYDVKM.